One sample yielded the 26 T cell receptor beta chains listed below, sequenced in a study of T cell responses to AZD1222 COVID-19 vaccine. Assay: immunoSEQ multiplex PCR; the TCRdb copy retains only in-frame clones and omits some. This table holds roughly 100,000 clones, roughly 91% found once. The sample consisted of peripheral blood, taken on day 0 of AZD1222 vaccination. The receptors stem from an adult in good health.

CDR3 sequence: CASSPSPGVATEAFF. CDR3 in DNA: TGTGCCAGCAGCCCTTCCCCAGGGGTGGCCACTGAAGCTTTCTTT. The chain couples TRBV3-1 (or the pseudogene TRBV3-2) to TRBJ1-1; a possible D gene is TRBD1 (6 bases). The V and J ends lost 4 bases and 4 bases respectively, with 16 bases between them. The length of the CDR3 is 15 residues. Germline V gene lookup returns CDR1 LGHDT and CDR2 YNNKEL (reference sequence).

The chain uses TRBV7-9 and TRBJ1-1, with D perhaps matching TRBD1 (6 bases). The CDR3 contains 16 residues. From germline, CDR1 is SEHNR and CDR2 FQNEAQ (reference sequence). The V and J ends lost 5 bases and 5 bases respectively, with 21 bases between them. The CDR3 here is CASSVRMYRARTEAFF. CDR3 sequence (DNA): TGTGCCAGCAGCGTCCGAATGTACAGGGCGAGGACTGAAGCTTTCTTT.

The CDR3: CAISESLRGRGGGELFF. The CDR3 region has the DNA TGTGCCATCAGTGAGTCCTTGCGAGGCCGGGGAGGCGGGGAGCTGTTTTTT. This rearrangement joins TRBV10-3 to TRBJ2-2; TRBD2 might be the D (6 bases). This CDR3 is 17 amino acids long. Trimming took 0 bases from V and 7 from J, leaving 18 bases between them. Germline V gene sequence: CDR1 ENHRY, CDR2 SYGVKD.

This chain connects TRBV6-2 or TRBV6-3 to TRBJ2-2; D is perhaps TRBD2 (6 bases). The germline V gene has CDR1 MNHEY and CDR2 SVGEGT. The CDR3 sequence is 16 residues long. Trimming took off 5 bases at V and 7 bases at J, with 20 bases between the two ends. DNA for the CDR3: TGTGCCAGCAGTCTAGCGCTCAGAGGAGTCGGCGGGGAGCTGTTTTTT. Translated, it gives CASSLALRGVGGELFF.

The chain combines TRBV7-2 with TRBJ1-3, with D hard to call. The V and J ends lost 7 bases and 1 base respectively, with 11 bases between them. The V gene's germline CDR1 is SGHTA and CDR2 FQGNSA. This CDR3 region has 14 residues. The CDR3 loop reads CASKYLASGNTIYF. The CDR3 region has the DNA TGTGCCAGCAAATACCTGGCATCTGGAAACACCATATATTTT.

This clone was seen once. The chain employs TRBV11-3 and TRBJ2-5, with 10 bases identical to TRBD1. V shed 5 bases, J shed 4 bases, and the junction held 4 bases outside the gene matches. Germline CDR1 is SGHNT and CDR2 is YENEEA. The CDR3 loop spans 14 amino acids. CDR3 nucleotide sequence: TGTGCCAGCAGCCCCGGGACAGGGGTAGAGACCCAGTACTTC. Protein product: CASSPGTGVETQYF.

To note about this clone: Compared with germline, one end of the junction differs, possibly owing to a read error. The chain uses TRBV28 and TRBJ1-6; tentatively, D is TRBD1 (5 bases). The V gene's germline CDR1 is MDHEN and CDR2 SYDVKM. The CDR3 totals 13 residues. The CDR3 protein is CASSWDGYSPLHF. In DNA form, the CDR3 reads TGTGCCAGCAGTTGGGACGGCTATTCACCACTCCACTTT.

This chain uses TRBV12-3 or TRBV12-4 with TRBJ2-7; no clear D gene. The germline V and J ends were trimmed by 3 bases and 4 bases, with 10 bases remaining between them. CDR3 length: 13 residues. As DNA, the CDR3 is TGTGCCAGCAGTTTGGTCAGGTCGTACGAGCAGTACTTC. Translated, it gives CASSLVRSYEQYF.

The chain carries TRBV4-2 and TRBJ2-1, with D uncertain. CDR3 length: 14 amino acids. The germline gives CDR1 LGHNA, CDR2 YNFKEQ. Trimming left V 1 base short and J 8 bases short, with 12 bases between. The CDR3 sequence: CASSQVGLRDEQFF. Here the CDR3 DNA reads TGTGCCAGCAGCCAAGTAGGCCTAAGGGATGAGCAGTTCTTC.

The genes are TRBV2 and TRBJ2-7; 7 positions match TRBD1. The CDR3 loop spans 13 amino acids. Germline V gene data show CDR1 as SNHLY and CDR2 as FYNNEI. V shed 8 bases, J shed 2 bases, and the junction held 6 bases outside the gene matches. The CDR3 sequence is CASRTGLAYEQYF. The CDR3 DNA reads as TGTGCCAGCCGGACAGGTTTAGCCTACGAGCAGTACTTC.

The chain combines TRBV18 with TRBJ2-7; D is tentatively TRBD1 or TRBD2 (5 bases each). The CDR3 covers 14 residues. The germline V and J ends were trimmed by 4 bases and 6 bases, with 16 bases remaining between them. Germline assignment: CDR1 KGHSH and CDR2 LQKENI. Written as DNA, the CDR3 is TGTGCCAGCTCACTGGCGCAGGGAGTCGGCGAGCAGTACTTC. It yields the protein CASSLAQGVGEQYF.

The V gene is TRBV2, the J gene TRBJ1-5; D not resolved. Trimming pared 6 bases from V and 6 bases from J, leaving 12 bases between. This CDR3 region has 13 residues. Germline V gene lookup returns CDR1 SNHLY and CDR2 FYNNEI. The CDR3 DNA sequence: TGTGCCAGCAGCCGACTTGTACGTCAGCCCCAGCATTTT. Translating gives CASSRLVRQPQHF.

The gene calls are TRBV7-6 and TRBJ2-2, with TRBD2 matching 8 bases. Germline V gives CDR1 SGHVS, CDR2 FNYEAQ. The CDR3 extends over 17 amino acids. The J segment lost 4 bases and the V segment lost 3 bases, leaving 10 bases of the junction unmatched. CDR3 in amino acids: CASSFAASGRSTGELFF. The CDR3 coding sequence is TGTGCCAGCAGCTTTGCGGCGAGCGGGAGAAGCACCGGGGAGCTGTTTTTT.

This chain connects TRBV6-1 to TRBJ1-5; possibly TRBD1 for D (5 bases). Trimming shortened V by 2 bases and J by 0 bases, and 11 bases separated the two germline ends. The length of the CDR3 is 16 residues. The germline V gene has CDR1 MNHNS and CDR2 SASEGT. CDR3 nucleotides: TGTGCCAGCAGTGAAATGGGACTTTATAGCAATCAGCCCCAGCATTTT. As protein: CASSEMGLYSNQPQHF.

The rearrangement links TRBV3-1 (or the pseudogene TRBV3-2) to TRBJ2-1; D is unresolved. CDR1 is LGHDT and CDR2 is YNNKEL in the germline V gene (reference sequence). The CDR3 totals 15 residues. Trimming pared 5 bases from V and 3 bases from J, leaving 14 bases between. CDR3 bases: TGTGCCAGCAGCATCGTCGTACCCGGCTACAATGAGCAGTTCTTC. It codes for CASSIVVPGYNEQFF.

J is TRBJ2-7 and V is TRBV2; the D is unclear. From germline, CDR1 is SNHLY and CDR2 FYNNEI. The CDR3 spans 15 residues. V was trimmed by 6 bases and J by 0 bases, leaving 15 bases between them. CDR3 sequence reads: CASSRTTVTSYEQYF. CDR3 bases: TGTGCCAGCAGCCGCACTACCGTGACCTCCTACGAGCAGTACTTC.

This chain uses TRBV28 with TRBJ1-2; possibly TRBD1 for D (5 bases). Germline CDR1 is MDHEN and CDR2 is SYDVKM. The CDR3 extends over 12 amino acids. Trimming cost V 6 bases and J 5 bases, with 10 bases left between them. CDR3 region: CASSIQGYGYTF. The DNA for the CDR3 is TGTGCCAGCAGCATCCAGGGTTATGGCTACACCTTC.

This chain joins TRBV13 and TRBJ2-7, with D possibly TRBD2 on 7 matching bases. Germline loops: CDR1 PRHDT, CDR2 FYEKMQ (reference sequence). V lost 1 base to trimming and J lost 0 bases, with 13 bases between them. The CDR3 loop spans 16 amino acids. CDR3 DNA: TGTGCCAGCAGCTTAGAGAAGGGGGGGAGCTCCTACGAGCAGTACTTC. Protein product: CASSLEKGGSSYEQYF.

V usage is TRBV27 and J usage is TRBJ2-3; weak D call: TRBD2 (6 bases). V gave up 5 bases and J gave up 5 bases, with 17 bases separating them. There are 15 residues in the CDR3. Per the germline V gene, CDR1 is MNHEY and CDR2 is SMNVEV (reference sequence). This chain's CDR3 is CASSNPGLGRDTQYF. In nucleotides, the CDR3 is TGTGCCAGCAGTAATCCGGGACTGGGGAGAGATACGCAGTATTTT.

The genes are TRBV9 and TRBJ2-4; 7 bases map to TRBD2. Trimming cost V 0 bases and J 1 base; bases outside gene matches: 10. This CDR3 contains 18 residues. The germline CDR1 and CDR2 sequences are SGDLS and YYNGEE. For the CDR3, the DNA is TGTGCCAGCAGCGTAGAGGCGTCGGGGGGTTTTGCCAAAAACATTCAGTACTTC. This translates into CASSVEASGGFAKNIQYF. Filled out from reference TRBV9 and TRBJ2-4, the complete variable domain reads DSGVTQTPKHLITATGQRVTLRCSPRSGDLSVYWYQQSLDQGLQFLIQYYNGEERAKGNILERFSAQQFPDLHSELNLSSLELGDSALYFCASSVEASGGFAKNIQYFGAGTRLSVL.

The chain has TRBV4-1 and TRBJ1-6; D call uncertain. Trimming left V 0 bases short and J 7 bases short, with 10 bases between. CDR1 is MGHRA, CDR2 YSYEKL, per germline. This CDR3 has 15 residues. CDR3 sequence (DNA): TGCGCCAGCAGCCAAGAACCGGGAAAGAATTCACCCCTCCACTTT. This translates into CASSQEPGKNSPLHF.

The rearrangement links TRBV6-1 to TRBJ2-7; perhaps D is TRBD1 or TRBD2 (5 bases each). Germline loops: CDR1 MNHNS, CDR2 SASEGT. V was cut by 4 bases and J by 0 bases, with 16 bases left in between. The CDR3 consists of 16 residues. This chain's CDR3 is CASSGPRDGSSYEQYF. CDR3 DNA sequence: TGTGCCAGCAGTGGACCCCGGGACGGAAGCTCCTACGAGCAGTACTTC.

The J gene is TRBJ2-1, the V gene TRBV7-2; 10 nucleotides align to TRBD2. Germline V gene lookup returns CDR1 SGHTA and CDR2 FQGNSA. The CDR3 totals 14 residues. V lost 5 bases and J lost 10; bases outside the gene matches: 8. The CDR3 spells CASSRGLASHEQFF. The CDR3 nucleotides read TGTGCCAGCAGCAGGGGACTAGCGAGCCACGAGCAGTTCTTC.

V and J are TRBV4-3 and TRBJ1-2; no clear D gene. Trimming removed 0 bases from V and 2 bases from J, with 19 bases in between. Germline V gene data show CDR1 as LGHNA and CDR2 as YSLEER. The CDR3 runs 18 residues. CDR3 in DNA: TGCGCCAGCAGCCAAGACGACCCGGGAGCAGGCGTGAACTATGGCTACACCTTC. This gives the protein CASSQDDPGAGVNYGYTF.

V gene TRBV28 combines with J gene TRBJ1-2, with D perhaps TRBD1 (6 bases). CDR1 is MDHEN and CDR2 is SYDVKM in the germline V gene. Trimming removed 4 bases at V and 6 bases at J, with 15 bases between. The CDR3 totals 14 residues. CDR3 sequence (DNA): TGTGCCAGCAGTTACCTGGGGGGGGCTGATGGCTACACCTTC. Translation: CASSYLGGADGYTF.

The sample holds a few counts of this clone. V usage is TRBV7-3 and J usage is TRBJ1-2, with D possibly being TRBD1 (6 bases). V gave up 4 bases and J gave up 0 bases, with 9 bases separating them. This CDR3 region has 14 residues. The germline V gene encodes CDR1 SGHTA and CDR2 FQGTGA. The chain's CDR3 is CASSSDSANYGYTF. The CDR3 bases are TGTGCCAGCAGCTCGGACAGCGCTAACTATGGCTACACCTTC.